This TCR beta chain was obtained from a study of blood T cell repertoires in COVID-19 (dated by TCRdb to 2020 to 2022). Concerning the study at large: The collaborator samples originated in the United States, Italy and Spain and spanned the acute and convalescent phases of COVID-19. The samples were drawn from the first 160 participants of the ongoing ImmuneRACE study and from 1,254 subjects provided by 6 global collaborators. Where available, HLA class I and class II types were obtained from metadata supplied by the sample provider rather than from assay-based typing. The repertoires were released in a freely available public database meant as a resource for research on the immune response to SARS-CoV-2. Nearly every sample came with metadata listing a de-identified subject ID, COVID-19 status, age in years and sex. Deeply sampled blood TCRbeta repertoires from subjects exposed to, actively infected with, or recovered from COVID-19 were included in the dataset. The prospective study material was composed of cDNA or gDNA derived from T cells, B-cell-depleted T cells, or PBMCs.

TCRbeta CDR3 regions were amplified from genomic DNA using the immunoSEQ Assay, a bias-controlled multiplex PCR. On the authors' methods: The number of nucleated cells in each sample was estimated by amplification of reference gene primers within the assay. To quantify the absolute abundance of each unique TCRbeta CDR3 rearrangement, sequence reads were collapsed and filtered. Productive Simpson clonality was computed per sample as the square root of Simpson's diversity index over productive rearrangements. Imported from immuneACCESS, the table was reduced by TCRdb to in-frame sequences with V and J called. These copies leave out some clones; in studies compared against another copy, an unresolved V gene accounts for under half, and the cause of the remainder is not known. Clone size and V and J calls were adopted from that table, with D and trimming inferred from the DNA. The sample profile shows about 250,000 clones; approximately 85% of them were found once. The ten most abundant clones make up approximately 8.2% of the sample.

There are a few counts of this clone. Its antigen remains undetermined. It has no much larger one-base neighbor in the sample; base qualities were not kept. Beyond this particular receptor, the publication reports: The amount of clinical and demographic metadata varied by source and participant and was provided uncurated.

Participants in the prospective study were aged 18 to 89 years, lived in 20 to 25 United States geographic areas, and enrolled through a virtual design. To assign participants to cohorts, the prospective study relied on clinical history that participants themselves reported in a screening survey and a study questionnaire. In the prospective study, mobile phlebotomists collected whole blood, serum and a nasopharyngeal or oropharyngeal swab from each participant. Over a roughly 2-month period, participants in the prospective study had the option of providing additional blood draws and questionnaires. Blood samples from the prospective study were shipped frozen or at room temperature prior to DNA extraction. The sample comprised PBMCs or T cells enriched from blood (not recorded which). This sequence was found in a woman aged 50 to 60 with acute COVID-19.

The CDR3: CASSQEGRGGGYTF. In nucleotide form, the sequence is TGCGCCAGCAGCCAAGAGGGAAGGGGAGGTGGCTACACCTTC. The chain links TRBV4-3 with TRBJ1-2, with a weak D call of TRBD1 (5 bases match). V is reduced by 0 bases and J by 7 bases, leaving a spacing of 12 bases between them. Counted from cysteine to phenylalanine, this CDR3 has 14 amino acids. Of the read, only the CDR3 DNA is kept; its 42 bases are in frame from base 1. For CDR1 and CDR2, the germline V gene lists LGHNA and YSLEER.